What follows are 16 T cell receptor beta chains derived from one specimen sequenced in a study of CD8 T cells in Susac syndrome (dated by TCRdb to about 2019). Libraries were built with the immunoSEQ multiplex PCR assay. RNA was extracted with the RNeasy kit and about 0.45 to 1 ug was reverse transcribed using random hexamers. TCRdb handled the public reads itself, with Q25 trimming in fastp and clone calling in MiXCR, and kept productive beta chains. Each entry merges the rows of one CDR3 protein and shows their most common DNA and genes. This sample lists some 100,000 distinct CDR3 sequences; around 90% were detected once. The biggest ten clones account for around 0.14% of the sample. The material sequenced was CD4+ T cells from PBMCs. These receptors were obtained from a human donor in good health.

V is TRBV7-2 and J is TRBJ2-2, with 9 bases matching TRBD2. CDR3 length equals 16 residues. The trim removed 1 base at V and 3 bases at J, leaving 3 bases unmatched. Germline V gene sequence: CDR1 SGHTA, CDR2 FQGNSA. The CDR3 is CASSLVGTSHTGELFF. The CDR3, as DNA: TGTGCCAGCAGCTTAGTGGGGACTAGCCACACCGGGGAGCTGTTTTTT.

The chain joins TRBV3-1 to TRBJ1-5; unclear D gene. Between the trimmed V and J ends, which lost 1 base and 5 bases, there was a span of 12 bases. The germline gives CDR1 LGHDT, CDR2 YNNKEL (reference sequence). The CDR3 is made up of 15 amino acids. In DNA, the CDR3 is TGTGCCAGCAGCCAAGGGTTCCTATCTTATCAGCCCCAGCATTTT. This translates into CASSQGFLSYQPQHF. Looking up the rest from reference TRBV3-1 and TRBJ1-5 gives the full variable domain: DTAVSQTPKYLVTQMGNDKSIKCEQNLGHDTMYWYKQDSKKFLKIMFSYNNKELIINETVPNRFSPKSPDKAHLNLHINSLELGDSAVYFCASSQGFLSYQPQHFGDGTRLSIL.

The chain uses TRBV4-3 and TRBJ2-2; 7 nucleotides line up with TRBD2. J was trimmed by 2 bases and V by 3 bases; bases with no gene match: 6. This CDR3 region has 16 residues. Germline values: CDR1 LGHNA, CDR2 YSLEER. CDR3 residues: CASSHEAGSNTGELFF. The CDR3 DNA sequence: TGCGCCAGCAGCCATGAAGCGGGGTCCAACACCGGGGAGCTGTTTTTT.

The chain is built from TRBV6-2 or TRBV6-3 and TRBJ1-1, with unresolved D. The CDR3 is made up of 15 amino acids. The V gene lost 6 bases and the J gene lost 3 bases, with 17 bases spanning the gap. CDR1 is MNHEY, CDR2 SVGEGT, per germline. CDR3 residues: CASRRELYGDTEAFF. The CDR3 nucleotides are TGTGCCAGCAGGCGCGAACTCTACGGGGACACTGAAGCTTTCTTT.

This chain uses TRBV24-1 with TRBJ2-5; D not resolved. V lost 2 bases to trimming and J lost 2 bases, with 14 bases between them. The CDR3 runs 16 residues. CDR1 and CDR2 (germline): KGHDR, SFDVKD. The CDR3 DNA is TGTGCCACCAGTGATTCCACCGCGACTGAACAAGAGACCCAGTACTTC. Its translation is CATSDSTATEQETQYF.

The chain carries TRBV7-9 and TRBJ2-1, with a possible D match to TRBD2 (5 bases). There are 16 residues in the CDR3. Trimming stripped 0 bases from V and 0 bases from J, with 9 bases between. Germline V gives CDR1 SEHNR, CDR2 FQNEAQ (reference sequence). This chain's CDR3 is CASSLALSGSYNEQFF. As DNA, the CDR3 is TGTGCCAGCAGCTTAGCGCTGAGCGGCTCCTACAATGAGCAGTTCTTC.

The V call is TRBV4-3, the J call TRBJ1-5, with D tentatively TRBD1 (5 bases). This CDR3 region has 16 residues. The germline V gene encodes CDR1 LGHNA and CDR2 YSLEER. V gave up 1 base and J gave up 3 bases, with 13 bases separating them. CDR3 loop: CASSQGGGSDNQPQHF. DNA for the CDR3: TGCGCCAGCAGCCAAGGGGGGGGATCGGACAATCAGCCCCAGCATTTT.

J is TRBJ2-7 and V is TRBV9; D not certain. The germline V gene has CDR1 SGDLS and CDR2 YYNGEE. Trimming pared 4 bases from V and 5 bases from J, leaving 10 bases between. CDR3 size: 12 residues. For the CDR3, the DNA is TGTGCCAGCAGCCCAGTGGGTGACGAGCAGTACTTC. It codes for CASSPVGDEQYF.

This CDR3 reads CASSLLRTSGRAYEQYF. The CDR3 coding sequence is TGCGCCAGCAGCTTGTTGCGGACTAGCGGGAGGGCTTACGAGCAGTACTTC. V usage is TRBV5-1 and J usage is TRBJ2-7; 15 nucleotides align to TRBD2. This CDR3 has 17 amino acids. The germline V gene has CDR1 SGHRS and CDR2 YFSETQ. With 1 base clipped from V and 4 bases from J, the junction kept 6 bases outside the gene matches.

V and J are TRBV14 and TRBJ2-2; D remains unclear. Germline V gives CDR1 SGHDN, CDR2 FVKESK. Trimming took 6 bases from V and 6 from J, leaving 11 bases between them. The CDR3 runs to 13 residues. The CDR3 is CASSFINSGELFF. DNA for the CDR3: TGTGCCAGCAGTTTCATAAATTCCGGGGAGCTGTTTTTT.

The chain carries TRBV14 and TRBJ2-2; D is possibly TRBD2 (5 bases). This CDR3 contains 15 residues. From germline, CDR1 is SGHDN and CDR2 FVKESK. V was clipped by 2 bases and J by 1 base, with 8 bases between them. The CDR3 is CASSQNRGNTGELFF. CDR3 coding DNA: TGTGCCAGCAGCCAAAACCGGGGGAACACCGGGGAGCTGTTTTTT.

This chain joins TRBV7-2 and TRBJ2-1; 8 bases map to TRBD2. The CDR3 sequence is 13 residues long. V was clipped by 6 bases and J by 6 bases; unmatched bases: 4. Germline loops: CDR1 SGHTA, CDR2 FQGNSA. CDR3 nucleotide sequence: TGTGCCAGCAGTCGGACTAGCTCCAATGAGCAGTTCTTC. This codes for CASSRTSSNEQFF.

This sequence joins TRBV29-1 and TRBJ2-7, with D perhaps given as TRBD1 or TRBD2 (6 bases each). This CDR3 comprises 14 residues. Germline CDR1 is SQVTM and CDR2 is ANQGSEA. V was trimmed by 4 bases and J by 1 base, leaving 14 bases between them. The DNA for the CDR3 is TGCAGCGTTGTGAGGGGGGCCCGGTCCTACGAGCAGTACTTC. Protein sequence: CSVVRGARSYEQYF.

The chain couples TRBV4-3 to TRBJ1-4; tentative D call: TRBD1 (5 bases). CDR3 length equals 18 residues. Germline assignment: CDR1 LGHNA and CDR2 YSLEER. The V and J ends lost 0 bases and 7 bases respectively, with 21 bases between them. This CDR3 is CASSQEDFRRGVGEKLFF. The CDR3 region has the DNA TGCGCCAGCAGCCAAGAAGATTTTCGCCGGGGCGTAGGTGAAAAACTGTTTTTT.

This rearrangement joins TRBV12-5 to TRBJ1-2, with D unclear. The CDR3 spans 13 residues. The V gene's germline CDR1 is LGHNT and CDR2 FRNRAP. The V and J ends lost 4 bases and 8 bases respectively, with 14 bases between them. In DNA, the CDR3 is TGTGCTAGTGGTTCTGGACTGTCTTGGGGCTACACCTTC. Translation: CASGSGLSWGYTF. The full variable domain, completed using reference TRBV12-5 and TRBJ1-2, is DARVTQTPRHKVTEMGQEVTMRCQPILGHNTVFWYRQTMMQGLELLAYFRNRAPLDDSGMPKDRFSAEMPDATLATLKIQPSEPRDSAVYFCASGSGLSWGYTFGSGTRLTVV.

The CDR3 region has the DNA TGCGCCAGCAGGCGCCTCCCGACAGGGATGGGACACTCTGGAAACACCATATATTTT. It encodes CASRRLPTGMGHSGNTIYF. The V and J genes are TRBV4-1 and TRBJ1-3; TRBD1 aligns across 7 bases. CDR3 size: 19 residues. J gave up 0 bases and V 6 bases, and 17 bases lay outside the gene matches. The germline CDR1 and CDR2 sequences are MGHRA and YSYEKL.